The 10 T cell receptor beta chains below come from one sample, sequenced in a study of response to subunit inactivated influenza vaccine. Each CDR3 protein is one row after TCRdb ran MiXCR on the RT-PCR reads. Of about 500,000 distinct CDR3 sequences in the sample, more than 15% were seen once. Sequencing used CD4+ T cells sorted from PBMCs, obtained around 2 years after vaccination. Receptor source: a man between 50 and 69 years old who received an inactivated influenza vaccine.

This clonotype was observed a few times. This chain links TRBV6-2 or TRBV6-3 with TRBJ2-7; D possibly corresponds to TRBD1 (6 bases). The germline gives CDR1 MNHEY, CDR2 SVGEGT. The CDR3 totals 15 residues. V dropped 8 bases and J dropped 3 bases, with 20 bases sitting between them. The CDR3 sequence: CASAPWGQFDYEQYF. DNA of the CDR3: TGTGCCAGCGCTCCCTGGGGGCAGTTCGACTACGAGCAGTACTTC.

The chain links TRBV6-2 or TRBV6-3 to TRBJ2-3; unclear D gene. Trimming took 7 bases from V and 1 from J, leaving 6 bases between them. This CDR3 contains 12 residues. Germline CDR1 and CDR2: MNHEY and SVGEGT. Written as DNA, the CDR3 is TGTGCCAGCACCCGGGGCACAGATACGCAGTATTTT. Its protein product is CASTRGTDTQYF.

This clonotype was picked up many times. This chain joins TRBV4-2 and TRBJ2-3, with D perhaps matching TRBD1 (6 bases). V lost 0 bases and J lost 2, with 21 bases in between. The CDR3 has 19 residues. Germline V gives CDR1 LGHNA, CDR2 YNFKEQ. CDR3 sequence (DNA): TGTGCCAGCAGCCAAGATCGGGCAGGGGTTGGAAGATCCACAGATACGCAGTATTTT. Its translation: CASSQDRAGVGRSTDTQYF.

This clonotype showed up just a few times. The chain employs TRBV9 and TRBJ2-5, with D perhaps matching TRBD2 (5 bases). The CDR3 has 15 residues. Germline V gene sequence: CDR1 SGDLS, CDR2 YYNGEE. V shed 5 bases and J shed 7 bases, with 21 bases lying between them. The CDR3 nucleotides read TGTGCCAGCAGAGTTCCCGGGATACCAGGTGGGACCCAGTACTTC. This sequence encodes CASRVPGIPGGTQYF.

This clonotype was detected a few times. The CDR3, as DNA: TGCAGTGCCGACAGTTATCGGGGTTCGGGTCAGTTCTTC. It specifies CSADSYRGSGQFF. The chain combines TRBV20-1 with TRBJ2-1, with D perhaps being TRBD1 or TRBD2 (5 bases each). The CDR3 has 13 amino acids. Per the germline V gene, CDR1 is DFQATT and CDR2 is SNEGSKA (reference sequence). Trimming took off 6 bases at V and 13 bases at J, with 22 bases between the two ends.

The chain employs TRBV20-1 and TRBJ2-3; possibly TRBD2 for D (6 bases). There are 14 residues in the CDR3. Per germline, CDR1 DFQATT and CDR2 SNEGSKA (reference sequence). V dropped 3 bases and J dropped 5 bases, with 15 bases sitting between them. The CDR3 here is CSASDFSGKDTQYF. As DNA, the CDR3 is TGCAGTGCTAGTGACTTTAGCGGTAAAGATACGCAGTATTTT.

V and J are TRBV7-2 and TRBJ2-7, with 11 bases that match TRBD1. The CDR3 has 15 residues. V trimming: 2 bases; J trimming: 5 bases; junction bases outside the gene matches: 5. Germline V CDR1 and CDR2: SGHTA, FQGNSA. The CDR3 is CASSLLGQGVDEQYF. CDR3 coding DNA: TGTGCCAGCAGCTTACTGGGACAGGGGGTGGACGAGCAGTACTTC.

The table lists this clonotype with a few counts. The V call is TRBV4-3, the J call TRBJ2-1; D perhaps matches TRBD1 (5 bases). The V end lost 0 bases, the J end lost 6 bases, and 12 bases lay between the germline ends. The CDR3 totals 15 residues. Germline CDR1 reads LGHNA; CDR2 reads YSLEER. The CDR3 here is CASSQDLGRGNEQFF. The CDR3 region has the DNA TGCGCCAGCAGCCAAGATCTCGGAAGGGGCAATGAGCAGTTCTTC.

V and J are TRBV5-1 and TRBJ1-2, with TRBD1 matching 9 bases. With V trimmed by 3 bases and J by 4 bases, 10 bases remained unmatched. This CDR3 comprises 16 residues. The germline CDR1 and CDR2 sequences are SGHRS and YFSETQ. The CDR3 bases are TGCGCCAGCAGCTGGGACCCCACAGGGGGCGGCTATGGCTACACCTTC. The encoded protein is CASSWDPTGGGYGYTF.

This sequence joins TRBV28 and TRBJ2-7; 10 positions agree with TRBD2. The CDR3 covers 12 residues. Germline CDR1 is MDHEN and CDR2 is SYDVKM. Here the CDR3 reads CAAGGALYEQYF. CDR3 nucleotide sequence: TGTGCAGCGGGGGGGGCCCTTTACGAGCAGTACTTC.